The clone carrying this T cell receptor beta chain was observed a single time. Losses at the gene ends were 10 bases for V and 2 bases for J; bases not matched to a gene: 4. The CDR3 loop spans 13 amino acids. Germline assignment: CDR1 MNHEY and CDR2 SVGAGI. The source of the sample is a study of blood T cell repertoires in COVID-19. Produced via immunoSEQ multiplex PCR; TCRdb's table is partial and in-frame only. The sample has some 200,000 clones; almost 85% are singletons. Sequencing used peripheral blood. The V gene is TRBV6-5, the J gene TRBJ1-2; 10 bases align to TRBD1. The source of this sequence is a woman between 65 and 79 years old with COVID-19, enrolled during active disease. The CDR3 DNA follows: TGTGCCACCCGGACAGGGGGGAACTATGGCTACACCTTC. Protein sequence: CATRTGGNYGYTF.